The clone carrying this T cell receptor beta chain was detected only once. Participant-reported clinical history was the basis for cohort assignment. Germline-derived CDR1 and CDR2 are MNHEY and SMNVEV (reference sequence). The CDR3 runs to 14 residues. This sample is part of a study of blood T cell repertoires in COVID-19. Profiled with immunoSEQ multiplex PCR; TCRdb holds only in-frame clones, not every one. The data show about 280,000 clones, around nine tenths seen once. The receptor was derived from a woman in her thirties or forties who had recovered from COVID-19. The chain combines TRBV27 with TRBJ2-1; D is possibly TRBD2 (5 bases). Source material: PBMCs or T cells enriched from blood (not recorded which). CDR3 nucleotides: TGTGCTTCTGCTCTAGCTAGGCCTAACAATGAGCAGTTCTTC. This encodes CASALARPNNEQFF.